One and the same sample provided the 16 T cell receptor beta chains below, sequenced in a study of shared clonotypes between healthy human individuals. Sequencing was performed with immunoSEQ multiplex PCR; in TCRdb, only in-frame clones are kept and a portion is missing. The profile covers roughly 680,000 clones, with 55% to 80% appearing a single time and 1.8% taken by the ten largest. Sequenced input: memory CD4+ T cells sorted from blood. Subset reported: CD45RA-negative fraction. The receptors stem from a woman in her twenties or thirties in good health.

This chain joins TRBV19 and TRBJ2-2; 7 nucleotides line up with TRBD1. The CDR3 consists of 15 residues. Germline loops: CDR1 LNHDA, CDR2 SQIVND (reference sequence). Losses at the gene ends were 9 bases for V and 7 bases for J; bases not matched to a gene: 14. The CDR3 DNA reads TGTGCCAGCAGCCCCATAGGGGGCTCGGTCGGGGAGCTGTTTTTT. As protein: CASSPIGGSVGELFF.

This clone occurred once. The CDR3 DNA reads TGTGCCAGCTCACCATTTCCTCCCAGTCCAGCGGGAGGTCCTGATGAGCAGTTCTTC. It codes for CASSPFPPSPAGGPDEQFF. The chain recombines TRBV18 with TRBJ2-1; 9 bases are shared with TRBD2. CDR3 length equals 19 residues. In germline, CDR1 is KGHSH, CDR2 LQKENI. V lost 2 bases, J lost 8 bases, and 19 bases stayed unmatched.

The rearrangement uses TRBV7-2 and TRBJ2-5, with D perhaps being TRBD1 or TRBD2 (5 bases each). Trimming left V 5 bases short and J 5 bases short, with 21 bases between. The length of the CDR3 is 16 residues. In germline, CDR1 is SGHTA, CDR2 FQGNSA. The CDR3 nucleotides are TGTGCCAGCAGCCAAACGGTCCTCGGGGCGTGGGAGACCCAGTACTTC. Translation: CASSQTVLGAWETQYF.

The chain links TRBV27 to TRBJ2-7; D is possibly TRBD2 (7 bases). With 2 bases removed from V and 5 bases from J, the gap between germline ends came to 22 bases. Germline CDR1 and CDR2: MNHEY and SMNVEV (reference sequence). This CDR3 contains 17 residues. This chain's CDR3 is CASSLRARGGKRDEQYF. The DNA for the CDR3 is TGTGCCAGCAGTTTACGGGCTAGGGGGGGTAAACGGGACGAGCAGTACTTC.

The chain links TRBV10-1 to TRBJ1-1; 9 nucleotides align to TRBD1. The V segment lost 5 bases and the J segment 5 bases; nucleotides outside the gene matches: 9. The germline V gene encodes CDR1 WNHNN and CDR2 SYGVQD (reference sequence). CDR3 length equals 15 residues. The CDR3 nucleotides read TGCGCCAGCAGTCACCACCGGGACAGGGAGACTGAAGCTTTCTTT. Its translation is CASSHHRDRETEAFF.

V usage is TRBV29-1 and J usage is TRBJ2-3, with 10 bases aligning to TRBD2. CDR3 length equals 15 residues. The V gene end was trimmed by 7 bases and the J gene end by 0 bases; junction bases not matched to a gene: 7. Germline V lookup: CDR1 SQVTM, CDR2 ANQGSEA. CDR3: CSAILAGGSTDTQYF. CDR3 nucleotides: TGCAGCGCCATATTAGCGGGAGGTAGCACAGATACGCAGTATTTT.

The DNA for the CDR3 is TGTGCCAGCAGTGAGACTAACAGCTACGAGCAGTACTTC. Protein product: CASSETNSYEQYF. V usage is TRBV6-5 and J usage is TRBJ2-7, with D possibly TRBD2 on 5 matching bases. With 5 bases removed from V and 3 bases from J, the gap between germline ends came to 11 bases. CDR3 size: 13 residues. Germline-derived CDR1 and CDR2 are MNHEY and SVGAGI.

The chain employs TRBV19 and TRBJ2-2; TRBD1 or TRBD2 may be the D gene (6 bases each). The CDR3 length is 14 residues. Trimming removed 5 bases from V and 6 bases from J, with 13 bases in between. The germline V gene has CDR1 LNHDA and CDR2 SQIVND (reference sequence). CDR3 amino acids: CASSEGGSAGELFF. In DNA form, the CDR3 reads TGTGCCAGTAGTGAGGGGGGTTCCGCCGGGGAGCTGTTTTTT.

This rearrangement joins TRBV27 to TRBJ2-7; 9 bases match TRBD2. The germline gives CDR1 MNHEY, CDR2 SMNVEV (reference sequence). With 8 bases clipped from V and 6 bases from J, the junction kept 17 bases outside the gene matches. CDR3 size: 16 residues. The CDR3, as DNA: TGTGCCAGCCGGTTAAAAGCTAGCGGGATAGGTCCCGAGCAGTACTTC. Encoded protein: CASRLKASGIGPEQYF.

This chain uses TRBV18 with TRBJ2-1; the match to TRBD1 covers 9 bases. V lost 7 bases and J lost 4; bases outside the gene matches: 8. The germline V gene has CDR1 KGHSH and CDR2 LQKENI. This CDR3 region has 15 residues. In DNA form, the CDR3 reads TGTGCCAGCTTGGAGGACAGGGGAGGTTACAATGAGCAGTTCTTC. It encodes CASLEDRGGYNEQFF. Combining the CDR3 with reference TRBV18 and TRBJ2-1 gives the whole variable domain NAGVMQNPRHLVRRRGQEARLRCSPMKGHSHVYWYRQLPEEGLKFMVYLQKENIIDESGMPKERFSAEFPKEGPSILRIQQVVRGDSAAYFCASLEDRGGYNEQFFGPGTRLTVL.

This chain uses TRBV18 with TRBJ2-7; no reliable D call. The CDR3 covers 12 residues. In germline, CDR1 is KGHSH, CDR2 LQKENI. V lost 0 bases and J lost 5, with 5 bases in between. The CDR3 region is CASSPPINEQYF. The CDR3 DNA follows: TGTGCCAGCTCACCACCGATCAACGAGCAGTACTTC.

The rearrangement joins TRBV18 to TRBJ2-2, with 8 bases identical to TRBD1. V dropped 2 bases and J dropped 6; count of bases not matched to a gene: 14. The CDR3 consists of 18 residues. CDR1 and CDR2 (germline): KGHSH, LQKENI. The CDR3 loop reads CASSPATLDRGVAGELFF. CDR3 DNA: TGTGCCAGCTCACCAGCTACCTTAGACAGGGGAGTGGCCGGGGAGCTGTTTTTT.

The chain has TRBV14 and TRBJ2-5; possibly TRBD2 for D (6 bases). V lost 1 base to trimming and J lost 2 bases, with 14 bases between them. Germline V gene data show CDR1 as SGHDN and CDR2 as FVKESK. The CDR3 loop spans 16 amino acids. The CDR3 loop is CASSQAPGLGQETQYF. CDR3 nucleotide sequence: TGTGCCAGCAGCCAAGCGCCGGGACTGGGTCAAGAGACCCAGTACTTC. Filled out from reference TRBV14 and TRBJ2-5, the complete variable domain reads EAGVTQFPSHSVIEKGQTVTLRCDPISGHDNLYWYRRVMGKEIKFLLHFVKESKQDESGMPNNRFLAERTGGTYSTLKVQPAELEDSGVYFCASSQAPGLGQETQYFGPGTRLLVL.

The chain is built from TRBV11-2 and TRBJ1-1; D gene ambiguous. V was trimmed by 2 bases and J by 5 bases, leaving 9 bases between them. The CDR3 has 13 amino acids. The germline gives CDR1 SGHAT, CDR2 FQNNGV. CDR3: CASSLSGGTEAFF. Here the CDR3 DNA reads TGTGCCAGCAGCTTAAGCGGAGGGACTGAAGCTTTCTTT.

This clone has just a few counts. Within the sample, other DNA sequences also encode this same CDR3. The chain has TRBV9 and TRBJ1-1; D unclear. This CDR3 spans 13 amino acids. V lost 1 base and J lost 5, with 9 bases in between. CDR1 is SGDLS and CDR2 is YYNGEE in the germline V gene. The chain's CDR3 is CASSVKRDTEAFF. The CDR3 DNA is TGTGCCAGCAGCGTAAAAAGGGATACTGAAGCTTTCTTT. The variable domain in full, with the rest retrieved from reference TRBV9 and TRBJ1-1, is DSGVTQTPKHLITATGQRVTLRCSPRSGDLSVYWYQQSLDQGLQFLIQYYNGEERAKGNILERFSAQQFPDLHSELNLSSLELGDSALYFCASSVKRDTEAFFGQGTRLTVV.

CDR3 region: CASSYGVTGELFF. The CDR3 nucleotides are TGTGCCAGCAGTTACGGGGTCACCGGGGAGCTGTTTTTT. The rearrangement joins TRBV6-5 to TRBJ2-2, with D uncertain. Trimming left V 2 bases short and J 4 bases short, with 5 bases between. Germline V gene lookup returns CDR1 MNHEY and CDR2 SVGAGI. CDR3 length: 13 amino acids.